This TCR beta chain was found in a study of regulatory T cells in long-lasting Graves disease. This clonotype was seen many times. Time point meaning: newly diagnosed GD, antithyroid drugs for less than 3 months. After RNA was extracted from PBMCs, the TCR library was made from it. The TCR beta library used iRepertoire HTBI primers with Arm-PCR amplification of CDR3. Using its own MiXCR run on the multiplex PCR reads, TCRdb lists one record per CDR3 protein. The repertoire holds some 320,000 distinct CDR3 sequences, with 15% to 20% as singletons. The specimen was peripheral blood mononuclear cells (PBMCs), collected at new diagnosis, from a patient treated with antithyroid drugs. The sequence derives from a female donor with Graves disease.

This CDR3 is CASSFVGEVVFF. DNA of the CDR3: TGTGCCAGCAGTTTTGTGGGAGAGGTGGTGTTCTTC. The chain links TRBV28 to TRBJ2-1; D is possibly TRBD2 (5 bases). The CDR3 has 12 amino acids. V lost 3 bases and J 15 bases, leaving 15 bases between the germline ends. From germline, CDR1 is MDHEN and CDR2 SYDVKM.